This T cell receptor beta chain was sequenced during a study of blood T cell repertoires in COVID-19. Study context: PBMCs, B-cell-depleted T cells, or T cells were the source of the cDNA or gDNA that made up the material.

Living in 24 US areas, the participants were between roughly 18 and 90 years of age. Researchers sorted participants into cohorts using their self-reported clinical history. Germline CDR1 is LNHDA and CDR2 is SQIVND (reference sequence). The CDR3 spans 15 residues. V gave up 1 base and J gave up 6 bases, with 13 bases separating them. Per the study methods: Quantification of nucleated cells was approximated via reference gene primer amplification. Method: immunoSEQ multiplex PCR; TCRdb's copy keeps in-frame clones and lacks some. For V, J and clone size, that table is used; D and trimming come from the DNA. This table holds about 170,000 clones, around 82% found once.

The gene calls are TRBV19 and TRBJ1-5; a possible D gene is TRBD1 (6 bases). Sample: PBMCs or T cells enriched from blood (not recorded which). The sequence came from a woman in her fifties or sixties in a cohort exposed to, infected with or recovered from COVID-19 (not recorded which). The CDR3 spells CASSIANREGQPQHF. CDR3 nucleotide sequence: TGTGCCAGTAGTATAGCAAACAGGGAAGGTCAGCCCCAGCATTTT.